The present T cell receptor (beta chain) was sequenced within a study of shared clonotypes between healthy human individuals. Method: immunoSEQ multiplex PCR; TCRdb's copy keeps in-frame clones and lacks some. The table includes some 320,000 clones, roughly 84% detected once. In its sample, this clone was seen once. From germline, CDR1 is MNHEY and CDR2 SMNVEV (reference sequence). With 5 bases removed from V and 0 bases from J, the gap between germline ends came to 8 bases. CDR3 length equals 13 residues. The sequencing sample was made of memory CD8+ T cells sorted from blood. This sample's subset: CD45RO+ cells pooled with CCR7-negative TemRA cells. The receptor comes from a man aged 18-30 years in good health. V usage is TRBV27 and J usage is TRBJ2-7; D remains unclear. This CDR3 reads CASSPSISYEQYF. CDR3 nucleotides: TGTGCCAGCAGTCCAAGCATCTCCTACGAGCAGTACTTC.